This TCR beta chain was observed in a study of vaccination and CD4 T cells after COVID-19 (dated by TCRdb to between 2020 and 2023). With respect to the entire study: Convalescent patients had a positive SARS-CoV-2 result on nasal swab PCR, and of these patients, several had mild disease and one had severe disease. In over 8 COVID-19 convalescent patients and a handful of infection-naive healthy vaccine recipients, researchers compared the spike-specific CD4+ TCR repertoire from before mRNA vaccination with the repertoire from after. For stimulating the cultures, overlapping spike peptide pools were used, derived from SARS-CoV-2 as well as from the common cold coronaviruses HCoV-NL63, HCoV-OC43 and HCoV-229E. Post-vaccine blood samples were taken a median of about 72 days after the second vaccine dose, with a range of roughly 13 to 250 days. Post-COVID blood samples from convalescent patients were collected a median of approximately 93 days after diagnosis, with a range of 35 to 161 days. Participants got two doses of the Pfizer-BioNTech BNT162b2 vaccine (n=8) or two doses of the Moderna mRNA-1273 vaccine (n=2). Control cultures received a CEFX viral epitope pool as the positive control, an HIV-1 Nef peptide pool as the negative control, or no peptide. The convalescent cohort included six males and four females, with two Hispanic individuals, seven Caucasians, two Asians and one multiracial person. Points the paper makes about the study in general: Although the median number of SARS-CoV-2-reactive clonotypes went up from some 23 after infection to more than 30 after vaccination, the increase was not significant. Relatively few convalescent patients were included in the study, and early timepoints after natural infection were not analyzed. In convalescent patients, a median approximately 89% of post-vaccine SARS-CoV-2-reactive clones were detected only after vaccination, suggesting vaccine-specific priming. Of the vaccine-specific clones in convalescent patients, 304 of 307, or nearly all, reacted only to SARS-CoV-2 spike and did not cross-react with common cold coronaviruses.

The label giving this sample's treatment or condition can be read as: roughly ten-day PBMC culture with coronavirus spike peptide pools or control peptides (ViraFEST assay). The study used the ViraFEST assay, which expanded antigen-specific T cells with peptide pools and then identified expanded clonotypes by TCR sequencing. The positive SARS-CoV-2 PCR tests of the convalescent patients were dated from March to December 2020, before the Alpha, Beta and Delta variants emerged in the United States. PBMCs were cultured at under 2.5 million per well in IMDM supplemented with approximately 4.7% human AB serum and 9.5 to 10 IU/ml IL-2, with 9.5 to 10 ug/ml peptide pools added. On days 3 and 7, half of the culture medium was replaced with fresh IL-2-containing medium. After 9 to 10 days of culture, CD4+ T cells were isolated by negative selection using the EasySep CD4+ T cell isolation kit. Ficoll-Paque Plus gradient centrifugation was used to isolate PBMCs from whole blood, and the isolated PBMCs were then either used fresh or cryopreserved at -140C. Each culture condition was generally run in triplicate wells.

Taken from the germline V gene (reference sequence), the CDR1 and CDR2 loops are MNHEY and SMNVEV. After removal of 6 bases from V and 9 bases from J, the junction retains 18 bases not matched to a gene. Inclusive of the bounding cysteine and phenylalanine, the CDR3 is 17 residues long. CDR3 DNA only is kept here, 51 bases in frame from base 1. Receptors were amplified or captured by PCR. At the Johns Hopkins FTIC core, DNA from the cultured CD4+ T cells underwent TCR sequencing with the Oncomine TCR Beta short-read assay. Genomic DNA was extracted from the cultured CD4+ T cells with the QIAamp micro DNA kit. Oncomine TCR Beta libraries from cultured CD4+ T cells were pooled with unique dual indexes and sequenced on an Illumina iSeq 100. In the original analysis: Non-productive sequences were removed, and CDR3s not starting with C, not ending with F or W, or shorter than 7 amino acids were discarded. Antigen-specific clonotypes were identified with the MANAFEST web application by comparing peptide-stimulated wells with reference and other culture wells. Positive clones required FDR below 0.05, an odds ratio above 5, and productive frequency above 0.1% in at least two of three replicate wells. Cross-reactive clonotypes were defined as significantly expanded in both SARS-CoV-2 spike wells and at least one common cold coronavirus spike condition. Using R version 3.6.1, CDR3 homology was evaluated through Levenshtein distances (stringdist) along with unrooted phylogenetic trees (ape). Using fastp at Q25 and MiXCR, TCRdb reprocessed the public reads and kept productive beta chains. Each record represents a unique CDR3 protein, reported with the most common genes and DNA among its rows. V and J calls and clone size were set by TCRdb, not the authors. The sample records approximately 10,000 distinct CDR3 sequences, 53% of which are singletons. The biggest ten clones account for about 29% of the sample.

With respect to this clonotype: There is no known antigen for this receptor. The input lacks base qualities; no much larger clone sits a single base away.

The sample comprised CD4+ T cells from blood, cultured in vitro. This receptor was obtained from a human donor who had recovered from COVID-19. The rearranged segments are TRBV27 and TRBJ2-4, with 9 bases in between that match TRBD2. The CDR3 protein is CASSLLLPSGTQSIQYF. The bases read TGTGCCAGCAGCCTACTGTTACCTAGCGGGACCCAAAGCATTCAGTACTTC.